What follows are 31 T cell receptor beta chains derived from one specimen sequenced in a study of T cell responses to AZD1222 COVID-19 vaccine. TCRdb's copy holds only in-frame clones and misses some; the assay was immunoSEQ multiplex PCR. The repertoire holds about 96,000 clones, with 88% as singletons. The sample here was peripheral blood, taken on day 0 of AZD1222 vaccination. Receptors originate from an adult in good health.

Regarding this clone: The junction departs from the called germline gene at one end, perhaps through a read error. The chain's CDR3 is CASSFGQGGSWANVLTF. The CDR3 bases are TGTGCCAGCAGCTTTGGGCAGGGTGGCTCTTGGGCCAACGTCCTGACTTTC. The chain links TRBV11-2 to TRBJ2-6; D may be TRBD1 (5 bases). From germline, CDR1 is SGHAT and CDR2 FQNNGV. The CDR3 consists of 17 residues.

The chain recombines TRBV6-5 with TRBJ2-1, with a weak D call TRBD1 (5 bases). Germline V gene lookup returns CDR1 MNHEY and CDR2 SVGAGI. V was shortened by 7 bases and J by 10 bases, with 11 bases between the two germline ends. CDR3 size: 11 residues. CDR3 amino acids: CASIYTGEQFF. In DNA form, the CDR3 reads TGTGCCAGCATCTACACAGGAGAGCAGTTCTTC.

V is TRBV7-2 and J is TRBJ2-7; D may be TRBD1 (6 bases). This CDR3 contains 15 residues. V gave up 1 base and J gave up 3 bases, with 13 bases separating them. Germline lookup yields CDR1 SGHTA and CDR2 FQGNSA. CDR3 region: CASSLGKTGLYEQYF. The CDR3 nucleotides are TGTGCCAGCAGCTTAGGGAAGACAGGCCTCTACGAGCAGTACTTC. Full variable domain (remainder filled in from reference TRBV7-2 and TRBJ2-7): GAGVSQSPSNKVTEKGKDVELRCDPISGHTALYWYRQSLGQGLEFLIYFQGNSAPDKSGLPSDRFSAERTGGSVSTLTIQRTQQEDSAVYLCASSLGKTGLYEQYFGPGTRLTVT.

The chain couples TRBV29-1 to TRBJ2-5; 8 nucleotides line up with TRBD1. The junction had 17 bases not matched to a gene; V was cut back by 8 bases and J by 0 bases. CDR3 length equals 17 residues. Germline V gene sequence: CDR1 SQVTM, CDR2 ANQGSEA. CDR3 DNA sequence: TGCAGCATTAGCTCCCCCCCGGGACAGGTGAACCAAGAGACCCAGTACTTC. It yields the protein CSISSPPGQVNQETQYF.

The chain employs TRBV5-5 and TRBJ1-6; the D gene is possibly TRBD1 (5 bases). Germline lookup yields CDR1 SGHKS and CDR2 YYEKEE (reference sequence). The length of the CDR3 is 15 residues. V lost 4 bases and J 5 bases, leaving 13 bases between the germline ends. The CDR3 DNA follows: TGTGCCAGCAGCCTTCTTGGGGGTGATAATTCACCCCTCCACTTT. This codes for CASSLLGGDNSPLHF.

CDR3 amino acids: CASSLGGRGQIGYTF. CDR3 nucleotide sequence: TGTGCCAGCAGCTTAGGGGGCAGGGGGCAGATTGGCTACACCTTC. The V and J genes are TRBV7-8 and TRBJ1-2; 8 nucleotides line up with TRBD1. Germline CDR1 reads SGHVS; CDR2 reads FQNEAQ. CDR3 size: 15 residues. V was clipped by 1 base and J by 7 bases; unmatched bases: 8.

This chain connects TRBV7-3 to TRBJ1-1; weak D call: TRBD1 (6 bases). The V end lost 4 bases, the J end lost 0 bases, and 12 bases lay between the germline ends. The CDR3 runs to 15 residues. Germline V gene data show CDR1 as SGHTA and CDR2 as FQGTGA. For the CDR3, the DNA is TGTGCCAGCAGCTCAGGGGCGATGTTGAACACTGAAGCTTTCTTT. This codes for CASSSGAMLNTEAFF.

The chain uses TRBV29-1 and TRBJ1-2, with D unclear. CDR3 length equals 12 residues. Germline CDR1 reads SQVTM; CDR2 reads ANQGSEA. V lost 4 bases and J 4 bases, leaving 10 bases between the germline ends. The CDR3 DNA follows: TGCAGCGTTGTAAGGAACACCTATGGCTACACCTTC. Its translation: CSVVRNTYGYTF. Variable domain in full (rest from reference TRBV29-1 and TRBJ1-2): SAVISQKPSRDICQRGTSLTIQCQVDSQVTMMFWYRQQPGQSLTLIATANQGSEATYESGFVIDKFPISRPNLTFSTLTVSNMSPEDSSIYLCSVVRNTYGYTFGSGTRLTVV.

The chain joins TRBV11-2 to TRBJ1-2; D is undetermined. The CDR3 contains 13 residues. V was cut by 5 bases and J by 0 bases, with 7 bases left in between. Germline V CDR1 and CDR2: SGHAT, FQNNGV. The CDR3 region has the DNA TGTGCCAGCAGCGCCACAGCTAACTATGGCTACACCTTC. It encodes CASSATANYGYTF.

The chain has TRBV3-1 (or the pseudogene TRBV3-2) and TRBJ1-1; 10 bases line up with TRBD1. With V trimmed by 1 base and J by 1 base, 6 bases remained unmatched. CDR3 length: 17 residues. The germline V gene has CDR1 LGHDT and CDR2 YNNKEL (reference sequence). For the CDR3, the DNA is TGTGCCAGCAGCCAAGGGGGGGGACAGGGGTCGAACACTGAAGCTTTCTTT. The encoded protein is CASSQGGGQGSNTEAFF.

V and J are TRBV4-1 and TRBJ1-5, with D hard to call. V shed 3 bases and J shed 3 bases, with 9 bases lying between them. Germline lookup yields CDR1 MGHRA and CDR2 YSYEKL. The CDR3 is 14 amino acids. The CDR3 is CASSHRRYNQPQHF. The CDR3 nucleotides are TGCGCCAGCAGCCATAGACGGTACAATCAGCCCCAGCATTTT.

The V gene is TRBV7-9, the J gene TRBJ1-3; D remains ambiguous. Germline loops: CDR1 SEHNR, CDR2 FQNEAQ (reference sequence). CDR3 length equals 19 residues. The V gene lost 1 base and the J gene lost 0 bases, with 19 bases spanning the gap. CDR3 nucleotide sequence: TGTGCCAGCAGCTTAGGGTTTGAAGGTTCTCTTGGCTCTGGAAACACCATATATTTT. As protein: CASSLGFEGSLGSGNTIYF.

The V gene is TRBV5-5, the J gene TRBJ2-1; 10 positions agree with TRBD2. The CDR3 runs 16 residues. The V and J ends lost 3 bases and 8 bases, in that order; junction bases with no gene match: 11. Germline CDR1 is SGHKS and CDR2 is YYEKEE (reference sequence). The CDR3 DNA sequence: TGTGCCAGCAGCTCCCTTCTAGCGGGAGTACAATATGAGCAGTTCTTC. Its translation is CASSSLLAGVQYEQFF.

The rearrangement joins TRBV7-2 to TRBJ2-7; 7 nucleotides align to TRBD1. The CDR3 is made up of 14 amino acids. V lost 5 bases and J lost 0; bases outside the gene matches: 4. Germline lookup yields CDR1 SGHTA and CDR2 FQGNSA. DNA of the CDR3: TGTGCCAGCAGCCCGAGGACAGGCTCCTACGAGCAGTACTTC. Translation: CASSPRTGSYEQYF.

The CDR3 loop is CASSPPKREVEEQYF. The CDR3, as DNA: TGTGCCAGCTCACCACCAAAGCGGGAGGTTGAAGAGCAGTACTTC. J is TRBJ2-7 and V is TRBV18; 9 bases line up with TRBD2. The junction had 7 bases not matched to a gene; V was cut back by 0 bases and J by 7 bases. There are 15 residues in the CDR3. Germline CDR1 and CDR2: KGHSH and LQKENI.

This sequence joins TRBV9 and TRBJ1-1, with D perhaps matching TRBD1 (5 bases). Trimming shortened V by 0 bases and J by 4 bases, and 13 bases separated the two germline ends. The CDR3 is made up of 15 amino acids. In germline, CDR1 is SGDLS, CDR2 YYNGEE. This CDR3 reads CASSVAGSGSTEAFF. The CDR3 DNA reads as TGTGCCAGCAGCGTAGCAGGGAGTGGGTCCACTGAAGCTTTCTTT.

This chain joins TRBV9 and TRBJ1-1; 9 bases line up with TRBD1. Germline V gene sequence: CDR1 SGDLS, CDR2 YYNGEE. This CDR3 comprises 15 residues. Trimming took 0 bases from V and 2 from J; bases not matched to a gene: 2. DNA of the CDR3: TGTGCCAGCAGCGTAGGGACAGGGGCCAACACTGAAGCTTTCTTT. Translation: CASSVGTGANTEAFF.

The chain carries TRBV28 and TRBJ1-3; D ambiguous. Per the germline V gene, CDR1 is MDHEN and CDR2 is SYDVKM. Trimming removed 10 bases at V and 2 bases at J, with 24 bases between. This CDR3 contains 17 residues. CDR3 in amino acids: CATARGRRVRAGNTIYF. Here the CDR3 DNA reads TGTGCCACTGCCCGCGGAAGGAGGGTGAGGGCTGGAAACACCATATATTTT.

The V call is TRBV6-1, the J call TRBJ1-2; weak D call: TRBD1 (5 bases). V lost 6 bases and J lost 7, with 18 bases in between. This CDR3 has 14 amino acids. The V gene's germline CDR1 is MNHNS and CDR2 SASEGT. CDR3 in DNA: TGTGCCAGCAGCAACCCAGGGATGATTTTTGGCTACACCTTC. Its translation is CASSNPGMIFGYTF.

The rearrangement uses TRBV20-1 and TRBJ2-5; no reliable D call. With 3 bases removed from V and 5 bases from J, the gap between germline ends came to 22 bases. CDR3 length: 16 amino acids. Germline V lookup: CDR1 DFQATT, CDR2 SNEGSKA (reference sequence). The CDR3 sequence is CSASYRTGALEETQYF. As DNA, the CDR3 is TGCAGTGCTAGTTATCGGACGGGCGCCCTCGAGGAGACCCAGTACTTC.

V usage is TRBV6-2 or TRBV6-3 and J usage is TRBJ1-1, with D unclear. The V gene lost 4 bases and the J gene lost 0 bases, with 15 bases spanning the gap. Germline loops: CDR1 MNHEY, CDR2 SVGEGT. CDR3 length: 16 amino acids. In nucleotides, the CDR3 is TGTGCCAGCAGTTCCGGCGCTGGTCGATTGAACACTGAAGCTTTCTTT. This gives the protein CASSSGAGRLNTEAFF.

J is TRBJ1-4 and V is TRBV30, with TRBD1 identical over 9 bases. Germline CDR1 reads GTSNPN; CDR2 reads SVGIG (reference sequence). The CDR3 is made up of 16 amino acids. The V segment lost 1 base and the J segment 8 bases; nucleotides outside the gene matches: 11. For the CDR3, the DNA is TGTGCCTGGAGTGGGGGCGGACAGGGGATAAGAGAAAAACTGTTTTTT. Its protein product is CAWSGGGQGIREKLFF.

The CDR3 DNA reads as TGTGCCAGCAGCTTAGGGGTCTCTCTAGCAGACACAGATACGCAGTATTTT. Translated, it gives CASSLGVSLADTDTQYF. V is TRBV11-3 and J is TRBJ2-3, with TRBD2 as a possible D gene (5 bases). V lost 1 base and J 2 bases, leaving 16 bases between the germline ends. CDR1 is SGHNT and CDR2 is YENEEA in the germline V gene. The CDR3 has 17 amino acids. The variable domain in full, completed from reference TRBV11-3 and TRBJ2-3, reads EAGVVQSPRYKIIEKKQPVAFWCNPISGHNTLYWYLQNLGQGPELLIRYENEEAVDDSQLPKDRFSAERLKGVDSTLKIQPAELGDSAVYLCASSLGVSLADTDTQYFGPGTRLTVL.

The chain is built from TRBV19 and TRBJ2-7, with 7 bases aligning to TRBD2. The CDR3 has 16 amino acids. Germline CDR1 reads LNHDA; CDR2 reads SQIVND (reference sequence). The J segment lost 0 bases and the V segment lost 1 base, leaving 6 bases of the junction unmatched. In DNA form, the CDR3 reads TGTGCCAGTAGTATAGCCCCTAGCGGAAGCTCCTACGAGCAGTACTTC. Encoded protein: CASSIAPSGSSYEQYF. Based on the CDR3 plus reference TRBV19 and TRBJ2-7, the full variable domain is DGGITQSPKYLFRKEGQNVTLSCEQNLNHDAMYWYRQDPGQGLRLIYYSQIVNDFQKGDIAEGYSVSREKKESFPLTVTSAQKNPTAFYLCASSIAPSGSSYEQYFGPGTRLTVT.

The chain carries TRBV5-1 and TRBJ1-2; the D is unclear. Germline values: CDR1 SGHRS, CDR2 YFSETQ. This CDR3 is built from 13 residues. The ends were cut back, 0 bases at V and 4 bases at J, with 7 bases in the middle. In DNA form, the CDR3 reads TGCGCCAGCAGCTTGGATGCACGCTATGGCTACACCTTC. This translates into CASSLDARYGYTF.

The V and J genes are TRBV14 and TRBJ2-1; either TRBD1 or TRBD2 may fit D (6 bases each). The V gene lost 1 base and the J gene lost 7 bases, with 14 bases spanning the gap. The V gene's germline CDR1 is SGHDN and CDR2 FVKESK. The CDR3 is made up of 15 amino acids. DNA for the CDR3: TGTGCCAGCAGCCAAGCTGCCGGGGGCGGAAATGAGCAGTTCTTC. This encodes CASSQAAGGGNEQFF.

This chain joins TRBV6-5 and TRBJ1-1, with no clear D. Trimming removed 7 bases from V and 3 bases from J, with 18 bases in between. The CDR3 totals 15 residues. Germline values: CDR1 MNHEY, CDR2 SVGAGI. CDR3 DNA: TGTGCCAGCATCGGGCAGCAACTGGGGTACACTGAAGCTTTCTTT. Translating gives CASIGQQLGYTEAFF.

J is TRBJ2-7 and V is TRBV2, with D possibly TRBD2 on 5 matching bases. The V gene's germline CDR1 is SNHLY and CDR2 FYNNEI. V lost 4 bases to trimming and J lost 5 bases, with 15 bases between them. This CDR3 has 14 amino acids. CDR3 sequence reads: CASSVTRTLHEQYF. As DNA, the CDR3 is TGTGCCAGCAGTGTTACTAGAACTCTTCACGAGCAGTACTTC.

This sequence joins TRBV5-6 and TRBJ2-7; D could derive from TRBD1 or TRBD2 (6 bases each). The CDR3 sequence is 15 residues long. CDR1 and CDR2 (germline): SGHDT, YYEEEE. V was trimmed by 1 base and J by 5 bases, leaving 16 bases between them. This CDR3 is CASSLQGRTMNEQYF. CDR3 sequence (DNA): TGTGCCAGCAGCTTGCAGGGGAGGACCATGAACGAGCAGTACTTC.

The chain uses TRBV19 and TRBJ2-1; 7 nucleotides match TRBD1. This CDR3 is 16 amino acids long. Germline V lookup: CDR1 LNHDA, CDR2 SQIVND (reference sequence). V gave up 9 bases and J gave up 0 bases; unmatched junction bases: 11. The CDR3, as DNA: TGTGCCAGCAACTCGGACAGGACGAGCTCCTACAATGAGCAGTTCTTC. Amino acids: CASNSDRTSSYNEQFF.

CDR3 bases: TGTGCCAGCAGCCAGTCAGGGAACTATGGCTACACCTTC. Protein sequence: CASSQSGNYGYTF. The chain has TRBV6-4 and TRBJ1-2, with D maybe TRBD1 (5 bases). The CDR3 runs 13 residues. The germline V gene encodes CDR1 MRHNA and CDR2 SNTAGT. Trimming took 6 bases from V and 2 from J, leaving 10 bases between them.